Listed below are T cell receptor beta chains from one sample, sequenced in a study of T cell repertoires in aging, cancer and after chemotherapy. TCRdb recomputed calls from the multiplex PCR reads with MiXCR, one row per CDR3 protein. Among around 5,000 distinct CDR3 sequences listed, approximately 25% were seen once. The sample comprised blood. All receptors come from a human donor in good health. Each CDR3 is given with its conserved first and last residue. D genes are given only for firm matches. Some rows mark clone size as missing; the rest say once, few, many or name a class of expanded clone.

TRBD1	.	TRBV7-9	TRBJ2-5	CASSLAGQGARETQYF	TGTGCCAGCAGCTTAGCGGGACAGGGGGCTCGGGAGACCCAGTACTTC
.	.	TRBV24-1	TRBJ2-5	CATGDGETQYF	TGTGCCACGGGGGACGGAGAGACCCAGTACTTC
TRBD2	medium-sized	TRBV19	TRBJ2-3	CASSARLAGGPDTQYF	TGTGCCAGTAGTGCTAGACTAGCGGGAGGCCCAGATACGCAGTATTTT
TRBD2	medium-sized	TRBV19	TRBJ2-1	CASTAREAYNEQFF	TGTGCCAGTACCGCGCGGGAGGCTTACAATGAGCAGTTCTTC
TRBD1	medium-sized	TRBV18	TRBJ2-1	CASSSTGGVWQEQFF	TGTGCCAGCTCATCGACAGGGGGCGTTTGGCAAGAGCAGTTCTTC
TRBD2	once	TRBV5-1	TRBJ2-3	CASSSGLAGGKDTQYF	TGCGCCAGCAGCTCGGGACTAGCGGGGGGTAAAGATACGCAGTATTTT
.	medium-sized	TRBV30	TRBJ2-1	CAWSVGQPYNEQFF	TGTGCCTGGAGTGTCGGGCAGCCCTACAATGAGCAGTTCTTC
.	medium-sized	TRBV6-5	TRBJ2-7	CASSYQGVSEQYF	TGTGCCAGCAGTTACCAGGGTGTATCCGAGCAGTACTTC
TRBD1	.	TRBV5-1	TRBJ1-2	CASSLTTGGNYGYTF	TGCGCCAGCAGCTTGACGACAGGGGGTAACTATGGCTACACCTTC
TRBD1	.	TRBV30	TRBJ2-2	CAWSQGAGELFF	TGTGCCTGGTCACAGGGGGCCGGGGAGCTGTTTTTT
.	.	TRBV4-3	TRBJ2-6	CASSLTDSASGTNVLTF	TGCGCCAGCAGCCTTACAGACAGCGCCTCTGGGACCAACGTCCTGACTTTC
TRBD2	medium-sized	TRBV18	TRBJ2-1	CASSPPGLAGGNEQFF	TGTGCCAGCTCACCGCCGGGACTAGCGGGGGGGAATGAGCAGTTCTTC
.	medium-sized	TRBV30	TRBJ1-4	CAWTGGLLNEKLFF	TGTGCCTGGACGGGGGGCCTACTTAATGAAAAACTGTTTTTT
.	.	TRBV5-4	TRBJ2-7	CTSSLVDEQYF	TGTACCAGCAGCTTGGTAGATGAGCAGTACTTC
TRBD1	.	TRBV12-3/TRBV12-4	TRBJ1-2	CASRNPDRGRYTF	TGTGCCAGCAGAAACCCGGACAGGGGCCGCTACACCTTC
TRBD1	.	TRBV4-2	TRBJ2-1	CASSQDATGGYNEQFF	TGTGCCAGCAGCCAAGATGCGACAGGGGGCTACAATGAGCAGTTCTTC
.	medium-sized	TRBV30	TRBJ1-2	CAWSVGYGYTF	TGTGCCTGGAGTGTAGGGTATGGCTACACCTTC
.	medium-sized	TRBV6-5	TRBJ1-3	CASSYGTVSGNTIYF	TGTGCCAGCAGTTACGGGACGGTCTCTGGAAACACCATATATTTT
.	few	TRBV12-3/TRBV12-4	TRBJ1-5	CASSARDSNQPQHF	TGTGCCAGCAGTGCCCGGGATAGCAATCAGCCCCAGCATTTT
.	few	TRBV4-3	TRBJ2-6	CASSQDMGAGANVLTF	TGCGCCAGCAGCCAAGATATGGGGGCTGGGGCCAACGTCCTGACTTTC
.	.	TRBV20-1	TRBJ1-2	CSSGSGTTYGYTF	TGCAGTTCCGGATCCGGGACAACATATGGCTACACCTTC
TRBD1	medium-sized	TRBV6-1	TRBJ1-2	CASKLGQPGGYTF	TGTGCCAGCAAACTGGGACAGCCTGGCGGCTACACCTTC
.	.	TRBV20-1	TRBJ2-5	CSARGLAETQYF	TGCAGTGCTAGAGGGCTAGCGGAGACCCAGTACTTC
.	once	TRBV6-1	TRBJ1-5	CASSLSPSGAGGPQHF	TGTGCCAGCAGCTTGAGCCCCTCAGGGGCGGGGGGGCCCCAGCATTTT
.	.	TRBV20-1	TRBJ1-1	CSATFQAATEAFF	TGCAGTGCTACCTTCCAGGCGGCTACTGAAGCTTTCTTT
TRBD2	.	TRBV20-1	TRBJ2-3	CSARTSGYTDTQYF	TGCAGTGCAAGGACTAGCGGCTACACAGATACGCAGTATTTT
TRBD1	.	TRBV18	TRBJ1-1	CASSPGQGISEAFF	TGTGCCAGCTCACCTGGACAGGGAATATCTGAAGCTTTCTTT
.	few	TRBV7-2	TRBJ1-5	CASSPRTGNQPQHF	TGTGCCAGCAGCCCCCGGACAGGCAATCAGCCCCAGCATTTT
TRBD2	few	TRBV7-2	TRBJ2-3	CAISRLAESTDTQYF	TGTGCCATTTCTCGACTAGCGGAGAGCACAGATACGCAGTATTTT
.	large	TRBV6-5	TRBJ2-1	CASSYFGTSDNEQFF	TGTGCCAGCAGTTACTTCGGGACGTCAGACAATGAGCAGTTCTTC
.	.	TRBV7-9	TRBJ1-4	CASSLGNTRGDEKLFF	TGTGCCAGCAGCTTAGGCAACACCCGGGGGGATGAAAAACTGTTTTTT
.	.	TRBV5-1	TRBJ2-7	CASSQVGEQYF	TGTGCCAGCAGCCAAGTTGGGGAGCAGTACTTC
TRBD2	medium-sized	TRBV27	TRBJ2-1	CASTTGTSGSHEQFF	TGTGCCAGCACTACCGGGACTAGCGGGAGTCATGAGCAGTTCTTC
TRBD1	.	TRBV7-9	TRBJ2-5	CASSWGGDRGRETQYF	TGTGCCAGCAGCTGGGGGGGCGACAGGGGGAGAGAGACCCAGTACTTC
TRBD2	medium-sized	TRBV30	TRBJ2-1	CAWSLRTSGSSNEQFF	TGTGCCTGGAGTCTCCGGACTAGCGGGAGTAGCAATGAGCAGTTCTTC
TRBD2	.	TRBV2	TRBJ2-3	CASSATSGNPDTQYF	TGTGCCAGCAGTGCCACTAGCGGGAACCCAGATACGCAGTATTTT
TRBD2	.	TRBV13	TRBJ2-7	CASSVDTGGGEEQYF	TGTGCCAGCAGCGTAGACACCGGGGGGGGGGAAGAGCAGTACTTC
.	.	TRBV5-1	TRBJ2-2	CASSYRESGELFF	TGCGCCAGCAGCTACCGGGAGTCCGGGGAGCTGTTTTTT
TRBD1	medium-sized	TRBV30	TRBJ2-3	CAWSGVGRGRSDTQYF	TGTGCCTGGAGTGGAGTGGGCAGGGGGCGATCAGATACGCAGTATTTT
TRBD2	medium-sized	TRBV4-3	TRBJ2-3	CASSQVLAGGRDTQYF	TGCGCCAGCAGCCAAGTACTAGCGGGGGGGCGAGATACGCAGTATTTT
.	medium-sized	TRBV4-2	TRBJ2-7	CASSQDPPGSPEEQYF	TGTGCCAGCAGCCAAGATCCCCCAGGGAGTCCGGAAGAGCAGTACTTC
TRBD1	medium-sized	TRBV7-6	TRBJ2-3	CASSLAGTGRGSDTQYF	TGTGCCAGCAGCTTAGCGGGGACAGGGAGAGGGTCAGATACGCAGTATTTT
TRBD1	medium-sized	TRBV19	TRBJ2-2	CASSVGQGGPGELFF	TGTGCCAGTAGTGTAGGACAGGGGGGACCCGGGGAGCTGTTTTTT
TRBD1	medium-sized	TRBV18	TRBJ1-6	CASSPRTGGLGSYNSPLHF	TGTGCCAGCTCACCACGGACAGGGGGCTTAGGCTCCTATAATTCACCCCTCCACTTT
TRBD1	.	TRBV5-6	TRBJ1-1	CASSLGQGSLNTEAFF	TGTGCCAGCAGCCTCGGACAGGGGTCTTTGAACACTGAAGCTTTCTTT
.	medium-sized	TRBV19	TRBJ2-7	CASSIDAPLGNEQYF	TGTGCCAGTAGTATAGATGCACCCCTCGGGAACGAGCAGTACTTC
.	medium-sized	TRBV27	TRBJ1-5	CASSLRGSGQPQHF	TGTGCCAGCAGTTTACGGGGGTCGGGCCAGCCCCAGCATTTT
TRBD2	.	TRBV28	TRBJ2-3	CASRRAGGTDTQYF	TGTGCCAGCAGGCGAGCGGGAGGCACAGATACGCAGTATTTT
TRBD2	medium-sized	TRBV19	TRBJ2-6	CASSMTSGVGSGANVLTF	TGTGCCAGTAGTATGACTAGCGGGGTAGGTTCTGGGGCCAACGTCCTGACTTTC
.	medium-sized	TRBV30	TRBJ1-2	CAWLTNRVGGYTF	TGTGCCTGGCTAACGAACAGGGTTGGCGGCTACACCTTC
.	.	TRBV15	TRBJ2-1	CATSRAGGNEQFF	TGTGCCACCAGCAGAGCGGGCGGGAATGAGCAGTTCTTC
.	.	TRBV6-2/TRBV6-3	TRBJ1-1	CASSYRGRTEAFF	TGTGCCAGCAGTTATAGGGGACGCACTGAAGCTTTCTTT
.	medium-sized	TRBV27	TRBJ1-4	CARRTTYNEKLFF	TGTGCCAGGAGGACGACGTATAATGAAAAACTGTTTTTT
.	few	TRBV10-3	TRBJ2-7	CAIQSAGQGQYF	TGTGCCATTCAATCGGCCGGCCAGGGGCAGTACTTC
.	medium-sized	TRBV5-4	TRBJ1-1	CASSFGTTEAFF	TGTGCCAGCAGCTTCGGGACCACTGAAGCTTTCTTT
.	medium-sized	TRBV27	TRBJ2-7	CASSDRPEYEQYF	TGTGCCAGCAGCGACAGGCCGGAATACGAGCAGTACTTC
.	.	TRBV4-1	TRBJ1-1	CASSGGATEAFF	TGCGCCAGCAGCGGAGGGGCGACTGAAGCTTTCTTT
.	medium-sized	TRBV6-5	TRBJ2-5	CASSYGEQETQYF	TGTGCCAGCAGTTACGGGGAACAAGAGACCCAGTACTTC
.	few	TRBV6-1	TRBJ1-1	CASSEYTGDRIAFF	TGTGCCAGCAGTGAGTATACCGGGGACCGAATAGCTTTCTTT